The rows below give T cell receptor beta chains drawn from one sample of a study of T cells in Graves' hyperthyroidism and ophthalmopathy. TCRdb re-called the multiplex PCR reads with MiXCR, one entry per CDR3 protein. This table has roughly 720,000 distinct CDR3 sequences, 15% to 20% appearing once. Sequencing used blood. Source of these receptors: a man aged 50 to 59 with Graves' hyperthyroidism. Each CDR3 is given with its conserved first and last residue. The D gene is left open where the match is weak. The size of a clone is reported for some rows only, either as once, few or many, or as a class for expanded clones.

DNA | CDR3 | length | size | J | D | V
TGTGCCAGCAGTTTGAGGCGGCTCGGACAGCCCCAGCATTTT | CASSLRRLGQPQHF | 14 | many | TRBJ1-5 | . | TRBV28
TGTGCCAGCAAGGACCCAGGGGGGAACACTGAAGCTTTCTTT | CASKDPGGNTEAFF | 14 | many | TRBJ1-1 | TRBD1 | TRBV6-2/TRBV6-3
TGTGCCAGCAGTTCCGGGACAGGGAGGAGCAATCAGCCCCAGCATTTT | CASSSGTGRSNQPQHF | 16 | few | TRBJ1-5 | TRBD1 | TRBV12-3/TRBV12-4
TGTGCCAGTAGTATGAGAGACTTCTATGGCTACACCTTC | CASSMRDFYGYTF | 13 | . | TRBJ1-2 | . | TRBV19
TGTGCCAGCTCACCAGGGGGCCACGAGCAGTACTTC | CASSPGGHEQYF | 12 | many | TRBJ2-7 | . | TRBV18
TGTGCCAGTCGGGACTTTGGGAGGGTCGAGCAGTACTTC | CASRDFGRVEQYF | 13 | . | TRBJ2-7 | TRBD2 | TRBV19
TGTGCCATCAGTGAGTGGAGGACAGCGAGCTCTGGGGCCAACGTCCTGACTTTC | CAISEWRTASSGANVLTF | 18 | . | TRBJ2-6 | . | TRBV10-3
TGTGCCAGCAGTGAATCCACCGGGGGCCCTGAGCCCCAGCATTTT | CASSESTGGPEPQHF | 15 | . | TRBJ1-5 | . | TRBV6-1
TGTGCCAGCAGCTTAGACGCCGTGGGACACGGTGGAAACACCATATATTTT | CASSLDAVGHGGNTIYF | 17 | many | TRBJ1-3 | . | TRBV7-9
TGTGCCAGCAGTGAATCGGGGCGGCAGCCCCAGCATTTT | CASSESGRQPQHF | 13 | many | TRBJ1-5 | . | TRBV6-1
TGTGCCAGCAGTTTACCGACAGGAGACAATGAGCAGTTCTTC | CASSLPTGDNEQFF | 14 | many | TRBJ2-1 | . | TRBV28
TGTAGAGGACGCCTCTCTGGGGCCAACGTCCTGACTTTC | CRGRLSGANVLTF | 13 | . | TRBJ2-6 | . | TRBV7-2
TGTGCCAGCTCACGACAGGGGACGGCCAACAATGAGCAGTTCTTC | CASSRQGTANNEQFF | 15 | few | TRBJ2-1 | TRBD1 | TRBV18
TGCAGCGCCCGGACAGGGGCAAGAGAGCAGTTCTTC | CSARTGAREQFF | 12 | few | TRBJ2-1 | TRBD1 | TRBV29-1
TGTGCCAGCAGAACAGCGAGACCAACTAATGAAAAACTGTTTTTT | CASRTARPTNEKLFF | 15 | many | TRBJ1-4 | . | TRBV28
TGTGCCAGTACCTGGCAGGGCGCAGATACGCAGTATTTT | CASTWQGADTQYF | 13 | . | TRBJ2-3 | . | TRBV19
TGTGCCAGCAGTATTGGAGGCAATGAGCAGTTCTTC | CASSIGGNEQFF | 12 | many | TRBJ2-1 | . | TRBV19
TGTGCCAGCAGTCCAATGACTAGCGGGAGGTTCCAGACCCAGTACTTC | CASSPMTSGRFQTQYF | 16 | few | TRBJ2-5 | TRBD2 | TRBV27
TGCGCCAGCAGCCACGGACAGAGATACACCGGGGAGCTGTTTTTT | CASSHGQRYTGELFF | 15 | few | TRBJ2-2 | . | TRBV4-1
TGTGCCTGGAGTTCGGAGTGGGGACTCAAGGCTCTCGAGCAGTACTTC | CAWSSEWGLKALEQYF | 16 | many | TRBJ2-7 | . | TRBV30
TGTGCCATCAGTGGACATAGCGGGAGTTACAATGAGCAGTTCTTC | CAISGHSGSYNEQFF | 15 | many | TRBJ2-1 | TRBD2 | TRBV10-3
TGTGCCACCTTAGTCAGGAACACGGAATCTCAGTACTTC | CATLVRNTESQYF | 13 | . | TRBJ2-4 | . | TRBV6-1
TGTGCCAGCAGCTTGCCACAGGGTGAAGCTTTCTTT | CASSLPQGEAFF | 12 | . | TRBJ1-1 | . | TRBV5-6
TGCAGCTGGACAGATAACACTGAAGCTTTCTTT | CSWTDNTEAFF | 11 | many | TRBJ1-1 | . | TRBV29-1
TGTGCCAGCAGTGGGACAGGCCGGGGGATGAACACTGAAGCTTTCTTT | CASSGTGRGMNTEAFF | 16 | many | TRBJ1-1 | TRBD1 | TRBV3-1
TGCGCCAGCAGCTTGATGGGACAGGGGGGACGCCAGGGTGGGACCCAGTACTTC | CASSLMGQGGRQGGTQYF | 18 | . | TRBJ2-5 | TRBD1 | TRBV5-1
TGTGCCAGCAGCCCGGGACTAGCGGACTACGAGCAGTACTTC | CASSPGLADYEQYF | 14 | . | TRBJ2-7 | TRBD2 | TRBV27
TGTGCCAGCAGTTACTCTAGGGACACTGAAGCTTTCTTT | CASSYSRDTEAFF | 13 | many | TRBJ1-1 | . | TRBV6-5
TGTGCCAGCAGAAGGGACGGAACCTACGAGCAGTACTTC | CASRRDGTYEQYF | 13 | many | TRBJ2-7 | . | TRBV6-2/TRBV6-3
TGTGCCAGCAGCTTAGGAGGAGCGTTAAGCTCCTACGAGCAGTACTTC | CASSLGGALSSYEQYF | 16 | few | TRBJ2-7 | . | TRBV7-2
TGTGCCAGCAGCTGGGGACTAGCGGGAGGGCGTACCGGGGAGCTGTTTTTT | CASSWGLAGGRTGELFF | 17 | many | TRBJ2-2 | TRBD2 | TRBV7-8
TGTGCCAGCAGCGGTGCGGACAGGGGTTTGGAAAAACTGTTTTTT | CASSGADRGLEKLFF | 15 | . | TRBJ1-4 | TRBD1 | TRBV7-6
TGTGCCAGCAGCTTTAGTGAAGGAGACTATGGCTACACCTTC | CASSFSEGDYGYTF | 14 | many | TRBJ1-2 | . | TRBV7-3
TGTGCCAGCAGCGTACGTCCGGGATTCGACGAGCAGTACTTC | CASSVRPGFDEQYF | 14 | many | TRBJ2-7 | . | TRBV9
TGTGCCAGCAGGCTAACAGGGATGCCCGGAAACACCATATATTTT | CASRLTGMPGNTIYF | 15 | . | TRBJ1-3 | . | TRBV6-2/TRBV6-3
TGTGCCAGCTCCCCGCTACAGGGGACCGAGCAGTACTTC | CASSPLQGTEQYF | 13 | few | TRBJ2-7 | TRBD1 | TRBV12-3/TRBV12-4
TGTGCCAGCAGTATACTAGCGGGGTTTACAGATACGCAGTATTTT | CASSILAGFTDTQYF | 15 | few | TRBJ2-3 | TRBD2 | TRBV6-2/TRBV6-3
TGTGCCAGCAGTTATCGGGACAGGGAAAAACTGTTTTTT | CASSYRDREKLFF | 13 | many | TRBJ1-4 | TRBD1 | TRBV6-5
TGTGCCAGCAGTTACTTTAATCGCGTGAACACTGAAGCTTTCTTT | CASSYFNRVNTEAFF | 15 | many | TRBJ1-1 | . | TRBV6-5
TGTGCCAGTAGTACTCAGGAGCTCGACCCCAATCAGCCCCAGCATTTT | CASSTQELDPNQPQHF | 16 | many | TRBJ1-5 | . | TRBV19
TGCAGTGCTAGTGCGGGGGCTTCTGGAAACACCATATATTTT | CSASAGASGNTIYF | 14 | . | TRBJ1-3 | . | TRBV20-1
TGTGCCAGCAGCTATCAATCAAGGACTGAAGCTTTCTTT | CASSYQSRTEAFF | 13 | many | TRBJ1-1 | . | TRBV14
TGTGCCATCAGTGAGTCGGGCAGCTTCTTTGGGGACACTGAAGCTTTCTTT | CAISESGSFFGDTEAFF | 17 | . | TRBJ1-1 | . | TRBV10-3
TGTGCCAGCAGTTCCCCTCCAGGGGGGGATACTGAAGCTTTCTTT | CASSSPPGGDTEAFF | 15 | many | TRBJ1-1 | TRBD1 | TRBV12-3/TRBV12-4
TGCAGTGCCCCCAGTCTGAGCGGGAGGCAAGAGACCCAGTACTTC | CSAPSLSGRQETQYF | 15 | few | TRBJ2-5 | TRBD2 | TRBV20-1
TGCAGTGCTATAAATAGCGGGAGGGCCTGGGAGACCCAGTACTTC | CSAINSGRAWETQYF | 15 | few | TRBJ2-5 | TRBD2 | TRBV20-1
TGTGCCAGCAGCCAATGGGGGGATACCTACGAGCAGTACTTC | CASSQWGDTYEQYF | 14 | many | TRBJ2-7 | . | TRBV12-3/TRBV12-4
TGTGCCAGCAGTGCCCTAGCGGAAACCTCCTACGAGCAGTACTTC | CASSALAETSYEQYF | 15 | many | TRBJ2-7 | TRBD2 | TRBV28
TGTGCCACCAGTGAACGGACTAGTTTCCACGAGCAGTACTTC | CATSERTSFHEQYF | 14 | many | TRBJ2-7 | TRBD2 | TRBV24-1
TGTGCCAGCAGTCGGGACACACCGAACTATGGCTACACCTTC | CASSRDTPNYGYTF | 14 | many | TRBJ1-2 | . | TRBV27